These 19 T cell receptor beta chains came from one sample sequenced in a study of blood T cells in healthy people across ages. Sample-barcoded 5' priming and a J-beta primer mix drove a second PCR of roughly 6 to 12 cycles. TCRdb re-called the 5' RACE reads with MiXCR, one entry per CDR3 protein. The sample records fewer than 2 million distinct CDR3 sequences, roughly 43% being singletons. Specimen: blood. Receptor source: a human donor in good health.

V is TRBV9 and J is TRBJ1-2; TRBD1 is a possible D gene (5 bases). Germline V gene sequence: CDR1 SGDLS, CDR2 YYNGEE. This CDR3 region has 16 residues. The germline V and J ends were trimmed by 4 bases and 3 bases, with 19 bases remaining between them. The CDR3 region has the DNA TGTGCCAGCAGCCCCCAAGTCGTGCGGGGCCACTATGGCTACACCTTC. This sequence encodes CASSPQVVRGHYGYTF.

The chain uses TRBV12-3 or TRBV12-4 and TRBJ2-1, with D possibly being TRBD1 (5 bases). Trimming took off 1 base at V and 1 base at J, with 14 bases between the two ends. The CDR3 is 17 residues long. The CDR3 sequence: CASSLGSRAGSYNEQFF. CDR3 nucleotides: TGTGCCAGCAGTTTAGGGTCCAGGGCAGGGTCCTACAATGAGCAGTTCTTC.

This clonotype appeared a few times. The J gene is TRBJ2-3, the V gene TRBV11-2; D is ambiguous. V was trimmed by 5 bases and J by 0 bases, leaving 18 bases between them. The CDR3 extends over 17 amino acids. Germline lookup yields CDR1 SGHAT and CDR2 FQNNGV. CDR3 in amino acids: CASSRRVQTSSTDTQYF. DNA of the CDR3: TGTGCCAGCAGCCGCCGAGTACAGACTTCTAGCACAGATACGCAGTATTTT.

The rearrangement uses TRBV20-1 and TRBJ1-2; D not resolved. V lost 0 bases to trimming and J lost 5 bases, with 10 bases between them. Germline-derived CDR1 and CDR2 are DFQATT and SNEGSKA (reference sequence). This CDR3 is 13 amino acids long. The CDR3 bases are TGCAGTGCTAGAGATGATGGCGGTTATGGCTACACCTTC. It encodes CSARDDGGYGYTF.

The chain couples TRBV27 to TRBJ1-5, with D unclear. Deletions cut 5 bases from V and 6 bases from J, with 11 bases between. CDR3 length equals 13 residues. CDR1 is MNHEY, CDR2 SMNVEV, per germline (reference sequence). CDR3 DNA sequence: TGTGCCAGCAGTAAAATGCGTTCTCAGCCCCAGCATTTT. This translates into CASSKMRSQPQHF.

V usage is TRBV11-3 and J usage is TRBJ1-3, with 7 bases lining up with TRBD1. V was clipped by 4 bases and J by 0 bases; unmatched bases: 3. The germline V gene has CDR1 SGHNT and CDR2 YENEEA. CDR3 length: 15 amino acids. CDR3 residues: CASSYRGGSGNTIYF. The CDR3 region has the DNA TGTGCCAGCAGCTACAGGGGTGGCTCTGGAAACACCATATATTTT.

The V call is TRBV7-3, the J call TRBJ2-1; D may be TRBD1 or TRBD2 (5 bases each). The J call may be mistaken, given a closer DNA end match to TRBJ2-7. The CDR3 sequence is 17 residues long. Germline CDR1 SGHTA, CDR2 FQGTGA. The DNA for the CDR3 is TGTGCCAGCAGCTTAGTTGGGACGCCGAACTCCTACAATGAGCAGTACTTC. It translates to CASSLVGTPNSYNEQYF.

This clonotype was counted many times. Its ends do not fully match the called genes, so a read error is possible. The J gene is TRBJ2-3, the V gene TRBV5-1; D uncertain. This CDR3 is 12 amino acids long. Germline V gene lookup returns CDR1 SGHRS and CDR2 YFSETQ. The CDR3 region is CASSLALDTQYF. The CDR3 nucleotides are TGCGCCAGCAGTTTGGCCCTGGATACGCAGTATTTT. The variable domain in full, with the rest retrieved from reference TRBV5-1 and TRBJ2-3, is KAGVTQTPRYLIKTRGQQVTLSCSPISGHRSVSWYQQTPGQGLQFLFEYFSETQRNKGNFPGRFSGRQFSNSRSEMNVSTLELGDSALYLCASSLALDTQYFGPGTRLTVL.

This clonotype was picked up many times. The J gene is TRBJ2-3, the V gene TRBV7-2, with unresolved D. The germline V gene has CDR1 SGHTA and CDR2 FQGNSA. The ends were cut back, 1 base at V and 4 bases at J, with 3 bases in the middle. The CDR3 sequence is 12 residues long. DNA of the CDR3: TGTGCCAGCAGCTTAGACGCAGATACGCAGTATTTT. This gives the protein CASSLDADTQYF.

The V and J genes are TRBV7-2 and TRBJ1-2; possibly TRBD1 for D (5 bases). V was cut by 8 bases and J by 5 bases, with 12 bases left in between. The germline V gene encodes CDR1 SGHTA and CDR2 FQGNSA. This CDR3 region has 12 residues. The CDR3 loop is CASRGGLYGYTF. The CDR3 coding sequence is TGTGCCAGCCGCGGGGGATTATATGGCTACACCTTC.

To note about this clonotype: The germline gene is not matched at one end of the junction; a read error may be the cause. The chain has TRBV7-9 and TRBJ2-7; D tentatively reads TRBD1 or TRBD2 (5 bases each). The CDR3 extends over 15 amino acids. CDR1 SEHNR and CDR2 FQNEAQ come from the germline V gene (reference sequence). The CDR3 sequence is CTSSSYFVTAAGQYF. The CDR3 region has the DNA TGTACCAGCAGCTCTTACTTTGTGACAGCGGCTGGGCAGTACTTC.

This clonotype appeared a few times. The chain uses TRBV6-2 or TRBV6-3 and TRBJ2-1, with 9 nucleotides matching TRBD2. CDR1 is MNHEY, CDR2 SVGEGT, per germline. The J segment lost 5 bases and the V segment lost 4 bases, leaving 21 bases of the junction unmatched. The CDR3 is 20 residues long. CDR3 DNA: TGTGCCAGCAGTTTACGATTGGGAAGCGGGGGGCTCCTTCAGGACAATGAGCAGTTCTTC. It encodes CASSLRLGSGGLLQDNEQFF.

This rearrangement joins TRBV6-2 or TRBV6-3 to TRBJ1-6, with D unclear. V was clipped by 0 bases and J by 8 bases, with 11 bases between them. The CDR3 totals 15 residues. Germline V lookup: CDR1 MNHEY, CDR2 SVGEGT. CDR3: CASSYSGISYSPLHF. The CDR3 nucleotides are TGTGCCAGCAGTTACTCTGGCATTTCGTATTCACCCCTCCACTTT.

The genes are TRBV7-2 and TRBJ1-5; possible D gene TRBD1, 5 bases. The germline CDR1 and CDR2 sequences are SGHTA and FQGNSA. V lost 3 bases and J lost 9, with 15 bases in between. CDR3 length: 14 residues. The CDR3 loop is CASSFSQTAWPQHF. In DNA form, the CDR3 reads TGTGCCAGCAGCTTTTCCCAGACAGCCTGGCCCCAGCATTTT.

This chain joins TRBV7-8 and TRBJ2-4, with 10 bases matching TRBD2. The end of the DNA fits TRBJ2-5 better, so the J call may be wrong. This CDR3 is built from 18 residues. The germline V gene encodes CDR1 SGHVS and CDR2 FQNEAQ. As DNA, the CDR3 is TGTGCCAGCAGCCGCTTGAGCTTAGCGGGGGGAGGAGAAGAGACCCAGTACTTC. Its protein is CASSRLSLAGGGEETQYF.

The chain couples TRBV29-1 to TRBJ1-1; tentative D call: TRBD1 (6 bases). The CDR3 covers 14 residues. Germline V gene sequence: CDR1 SQVTM, CDR2 ANQGSEA. Trimming pared 6 bases from V and 2 bases from J, leaving 16 bases between. DNA for the CDR3: TGCAGCGTCCAAGCAACAGGGACTAACACTGAAGCTTTCTTT. This gives the protein CSVQATGTNTEAFF.

The sample holds a few counts of this clonotype. The J gene is TRBJ2-1, the V gene TRBV24-1, with D unresolved. The CDR3 loop spans 17 amino acids. Germline CDR1 and CDR2: KGHDR and SFDVKD. V dropped 3 bases and J dropped 4 bases, with 18 bases sitting between them. In DNA form, the CDR3 reads TGTGCCACCAGTGATGAGGACCGGGCCGAAAGTTACAATGAGCAGTTCTTC. This translates into CATSDEDRAESYNEQFF.

As for this clonotype: At one of its ends the junction is not consistent with the germline gene, which may arise from a read error. This sequence joins TRBV29-1 and TRBJ2-5; TRBD1 might be the D (5 bases). The germline V gene has CDR1 SQVTM and CDR2 ANQGSEA. The CDR3 extends over 15 amino acids. The CDR3 spells CSVEDRQSIQEAQYF. CDR3 DNA: TGCAGCGTTGAAGATCGACAGTCCATTCAAGAGGCCCAGTACTTC. Combining the CDR3 with reference TRBV29-1 and TRBJ2-5 gives the whole variable domain SAVISQKPSRDICQRGTSLTIQCQVDSQVTMMFWYRQQPGQSLTLIATANQGSEATYESGFVIDKFPISRPNLTFSTLTVSNMSPEDSSIYLCSVEDRQSIQEAQYFGPGTRLLVL.

The genes are TRBV11-2 and TRBJ2-3, with TRBD2 matching over 11 bases. Trimming took 4 bases from V and 2 from J; bases not matched to a gene: 8. The CDR3 totals 17 residues. Germline CDR1 reads SGHAT; CDR2 reads FQNNGV. The CDR3 reads CASSSLAGESHTDTQYF. The CDR3 DNA sequence: TGTGCCAGCAGCTCACTAGCGGGGGAATCCCACACAGATACGCAGTATTTT.